These 30 T cell receptor beta chains came from one sample sequenced in a study of OX40 agonist ivuxolimab in advanced cancers. The data were produced by immunoSEQ multiplex PCR, yet TCRdb's version contains in-frame clones alone and is incomplete. The profile shows around 82,000 clones, about 90% of them singletons. The specimen comprised CD4+ or CD8+ T cells sorted from blood, sampled in a trial of the OX40 agonist ivuxolimab. The receptors derive from an adult with an advanced solid tumor such as melanoma, head and neck, liver or kidney cancer.

The rearrangement uses TRBV7-2 and TRBJ1-1; 8 positions agree with TRBD1. Trimming removed 6 bases from V and 1 base from J; junction bases left unmatched: 13. From germline, CDR1 is SGHTA and CDR2 FQGNSA. This CDR3 is 17 amino acids long. CDR3 amino acids: CASRPGQGRGSNTEAFF. The DNA for the CDR3 is TGTGCCAGCAGACCTGGACAGGGAAGGGGATCGAACACTGAAGCTTTCTTT.

V is TRBV7-2 and J is TRBJ2-4; TRBD2 aligns across 13 bases. The V gene end was trimmed by 5 bases and the J gene end by 10 bases; junction bases not matched to a gene: 11. The CDR3 has 16 residues. Germline assignment: CDR1 SGHTA and CDR2 FQGNSA. The CDR3 DNA reads TGTGCCAGCAGCCCAGGGACTAGCGGGACGGGGAGGATTCAGTACTTC. Translated: CASSPGTSGTGRIQYF.

The V gene is TRBV19, the J gene TRBJ1-2, with D possibly TRBD1 on 6 matching bases. The CDR3 is 13 residues long. Germline CDR1 and CDR2: LNHDA and SQIVND (reference sequence). V lost 9 bases, J lost 2 bases, and 13 bases lay in between. CDR3 protein: CASTRTANYGYTF. Written as DNA, the CDR3 is TGTGCCAGCACAAGGACAGCAAACTATGGCTACACCTTC.

Written as DNA, the CDR3 is TGTGCCAGCAGCCACAGACAGGGGGCTGGCAATCAGCCCCAGCATTTT. It translates to CASSHRQGAGNQPQHF. This chain uses TRBV5-6 with TRBJ1-5; 10 bases are a match to TRBD1. Trimming took 4 bases from V and 2 from J; bases not matched to a gene: 6. The CDR3 totals 16 residues. Germline CDR1 and CDR2: SGHDT and YYEEEE.

The V gene is TRBV2, the J gene TRBJ2-1, with a possible D match to TRBD2 (6 bases). Germline CDR1 and CDR2: SNHLY and FYNNEI. This CDR3 spans 12 amino acids. Trimming left V 9 bases short and J 5 bases short, with 11 bases between. DNA for the CDR3: TGTGCCAGTACTCGACTAGACAATGAGCAGTTCTTC. Translated, it gives CASTRLDNEQFF.

CDR3 DNA sequence: TGTGCCAGCAGTGGAGGTCCAACAGGGGTACAGCGAGACGATTGCTACGAGCAGTACTTC. Protein sequence: CASSGGPTGVQRDDCYEQYF. This sequence joins TRBV6-4 and TRBJ2-7; TRBD1 matches at 7 bases. Germline V CDR1 and CDR2: MRHNA, SNTAGT. This CDR3 has 20 residues. V was pared by 4 bases and J by 3 bases, with 24 bases of the junction left unmatched.

This chain connects TRBV7-3 to TRBJ1-1; TRBD1 matches at 7 bases. The V and J ends lost 3 bases and 8 bases, in that order; junction bases with no gene match: 6. The CDR3 runs 13 residues. Germline V gene data show CDR1 as SGHTA and CDR2 as FQGTGA. The CDR3 region is CASSFTGAGEAFF. The CDR3 DNA is TGTGCCAGCAGCTTCACAGGGGCTGGGGAAGCTTTCTTT.

This clone was recorded once. This chain joins TRBV5-4 and TRBJ2-3; 7 bases map to TRBD2. Germline assignment: CDR1 SGHNT and CDR2 YYREEE (reference sequence). After removal of 3 bases from V and 0 bases from J, the junction contained 10 bases not matched to a gene. The CDR3 extends over 17 amino acids. The CDR3 region has the DNA TGTGCCAGCAGCTCGGGGACTACTAGCGCAAGCACAGATACGCAGTATTTT. Protein product: CASSSGTTSASTDTQYF. Combining the CDR3 with reference TRBV5-4 and TRBJ2-3 gives the whole variable domain ETGVTQSPTHLIKTRGQQVTLRCSSQSGHNTVSWYQQALGQGPQFIFQYYREEENGRGNFPPRFSGLQFPNYSSELNVNALELDDSALYLCASSSGTTSASTDTQYFGPGTRLTVL.

V is TRBV6-1 and J is TRBJ1-2, with a weak D call TRBD1 (6 bases). Trimming removed 10 bases from V and 4 bases from J, with 16 bases in between. The germline V gene encodes CDR1 MNHNS and CDR2 SASEGT. This CDR3 has 13 residues. CDR3 sequence: CATIPTGTYGYTF. CDR3 bases: TGTGCCACCATCCCGACAGGCACCTATGGCTACACCTTC.

The V gene is TRBV6-6, the J gene TRBJ2-7, with 10 bases matching TRBD2. The CDR3 is made up of 14 amino acids. After removal of 6 bases from V and 4 bases from J, the junction contained 6 bases not matched to a gene. CDR1 is MNHNY, CDR2 SVGAGI, per germline (reference sequence). The CDR3 reads CASRPSGSKYEQYF. Here the CDR3 DNA reads TGTGCCAGCAGACCTAGCGGGAGTAAGTACGAGCAGTACTTC.

The chain joins TRBV18 to TRBJ2-2; D gene ambiguous. Trimming stripped 4 bases from V and 5 bases from J, with 5 bases between. The CDR3 totals 12 residues. Germline V gene sequence: CDR1 KGHSH, CDR2 LQKENI. The CDR3: CASSLLTGELFF. DNA for the CDR3: TGTGCCAGCTCACTGTTAACCGGGGAGCTGTTTTTT.

This clone is a singleton in its sample. CDR3 loop: CASKKAGPPLEQYF. In nucleotides, the CDR3 is TGTGCCAGCAAGAAAGCGGGTCCCCCCTTGGAGCAGTACTTC. V and J are TRBV6-5 and TRBJ2-7; D may be TRBD2 (6 bases). V shed 7 bases and J shed 7 bases, with 20 bases lying between them. The CDR3 sequence is 14 residues long. Germline CDR1 reads MNHEY; CDR2 reads SVGAGI.

The chain carries TRBV9 and TRBJ2-4; 9 bases agree with TRBD2. Germline CDR1 reads SGDLS; CDR2 reads YYNGEE. The CDR3 covers 15 residues. The V segment lost 0 bases and the J segment 8 bases; nucleotides outside the gene matches: 6. The DNA of the CDR3 is TGTGCCAGCAGCGTAGGGCCAGCGGGAGGTGACATTCAGTACTTC. Encoded protein: CASSVGPAGGDIQYF.

CDR3 DNA: TGTGCCAGTAGTACCCGGCGGACCAACACAGATACGCAGTATTTT. This gives the protein CASSTRRTNTDTQYF. The genes are TRBV19 and TRBJ2-3; the D is unclear. Germline V lookup: CDR1 LNHDA, CDR2 SQIVND (reference sequence). V was cut by 4 bases and J by 2 bases, with 13 bases left in between. The CDR3 loop spans 15 amino acids.

The chain recombines TRBV6-5 with TRBJ2-1, with TRBD2 matching over 11 bases. The germline gives CDR1 MNHEY, CDR2 SVGAGI. The CDR3 has 16 amino acids. Unmatched junction bases numbered 5, after V lost 0 bases and J lost 7 bases. The DNA for the CDR3 is TGTGCCAGCAGTTACTCGAGGGCTAGCGGGAGGAATGAGCAGTTCTTC. Translated: CASSYSRASGRNEQFF.

The chain employs TRBV28 and TRBJ2-5; 7 bases line up with TRBD2. Per the germline V gene, CDR1 is MDHEN and CDR2 is SYDVKM. The CDR3 has 16 residues. V gave up 3 bases and J gave up 3 bases; unmatched junction bases: 10. CDR3 sequence: CASSFPRRLAEETQYF. The CDR3 coding sequence is TGTGCCAGCAGTTTCCCTCGGAGGCTAGCGGAAGAGACCCAGTACTTC.

The chain joins TRBV9 to TRBJ2-7; possibly TRBD1 for D (6 bases). Germline loops: CDR1 SGDLS, CDR2 YYNGEE. With 4 bases removed from V and 3 bases from J, the gap between germline ends came to 14 bases. The CDR3 covers 14 residues. The CDR3 spells CASSPSRDNYEQYF. The CDR3 coding sequence is TGTGCCAGCAGCCCGAGCCGGGACAACTACGAGCAGTACTTC.

For the CDR3, the DNA is TGTGCCAGCAGACTAGCGGGATTCAATGAGCAGTTCTTC. Its protein product is CASRLAGFNEQFF. The chain is built from TRBV5-4 and TRBJ2-1; TRBD2 matches 10 bases. The CDR3 has 13 residues. V trimming: 5 bases; J trimming: 6 bases; junction bases outside the gene matches: 2. Per germline, CDR1 SGHNT and CDR2 YYREEE (reference sequence).

The chain joins TRBV6-5 to TRBJ1-3; D unresolved. This CDR3 has 16 residues. V dropped 3 bases and J dropped 2 bases, with 14 bases sitting between them. CDR1 is MNHEY, CDR2 SVGAGI, per germline. CDR3 amino acids: CASSYMRWNPGNTIYF. In DNA, the CDR3 is TGTGCCAGCAGTTATATGCGGTGGAACCCTGGAAACACCATATATTTT.

V usage is TRBV7-2 and J usage is TRBJ2-3; 14 bases match TRBD2. Germline V gene lookup returns CDR1 SGHTA and CDR2 FQGNSA. Trimming cost V 5 bases and J 7 bases; bases outside gene matches: 5. This CDR3 is built from 15 residues. The CDR3 here is CASSPTSGGENTQYF. CDR3 bases: TGTGCCAGCAGCCCGACTAGCGGGGGGGAGAATACGCAGTATTTT.

The genes are TRBV4-3 and TRBJ2-3, with D possibly being TRBD1 or TRBD2 (5 bases each). This CDR3 has 13 residues. V lost 0 bases to trimming and J lost 6 bases, with 7 bases between them. Germline CDR1 LGHNA, CDR2 YSLEER. The DNA of the CDR3 is TGCGCCAGCAGCCAAGACGGGGCGGATACGCAGTATTTT. Translating it yields CASSQDGADTQYF.

This chain connects TRBV6-1 to TRBJ1-5; D is uncertain. Trimming took 8 bases from V and 5 from J, leaving 4 bases between them. This CDR3 has 10 amino acids. Germline V lookup: CDR1 MNHNS, CDR2 SASEGT. CDR3 region: CASSDQPQHF. CDR3 sequence (DNA): TGTGCCAGCTCGGATCAGCCCCAGCATTTT.

The chain recombines TRBV6-8 with TRBJ2-1; 16 bases agree with TRBD2. The germline CDR1 and CDR2 sequences are MNHGY and SAAAGT. CDR3 length equals 19 residues. J was trimmed by 6 bases and V by 6 bases; bases with no gene match: 14. The CDR3 DNA reads TGTGCCAGCAGACGGCTAGGGACTAGCGGGAGGGCCGGGTGCAATGAGCAGTTCTTC. Residues: CASRRLGTSGRAGCNEQFF.

This chain connects TRBV15 to TRBJ1-1, with D tentatively TRBD1 (5 bases). The germline V and J ends were trimmed by 0 bases and 6 bases, with 11 bases remaining between them. The CDR3 runs 14 residues. Germline CDR1 is LNHNV and CDR2 is YYDKDF (reference sequence). CDR3 nucleotide sequence: TGTGCCACCAGCAGAGATCAAAGGGGCGCTGAAGCTTTCTTT. It encodes CATSRDQRGAEAFF.

This chain connects TRBV4-1 to TRBJ1-3; maybe TRBD1 (5 bases). The CDR3 sequence is 18 residues long. Deletions cut 0 bases from V and 5 bases from J, with 20 bases between. Germline values: CDR1 MGHRA, CDR2 YSYEKL. CDR3 sequence reads: CASSQEFGAADFRNTIYF. The CDR3 DNA reads as TGCGCCAGCAGCCAAGAGTTCGGGGCGGCGGACTTTCGAAACACCATATATTTT.

The chain combines TRBV5-5 with TRBJ2-2, with 11 bases matching TRBD1. The CDR3 consists of 15 residues. V lost 2 bases and J lost 4; bases outside the gene matches: 1. In germline, CDR1 is SGHKS, CDR2 YYEKEE (reference sequence). The CDR3 region has the DNA TGTGCCAGCAGCTTCGGACAGGGGGCCACCGGGGAGCTGTTTTTT. As protein: CASSFGQGATGELFF.

The chain is built from TRBV6-1 and TRBJ2-2; D is ambiguous. The V end lost 11 bases, the J end lost 9 bases, and 13 bases lay between the germline ends. This CDR3 has 11 amino acids. Germline V gene sequence: CDR1 MNHNS, CDR2 SASEGT. The chain's CDR3 is CAHSTAWELFF. The CDR3 nucleotides read TGTGCCCACTCGACGGCCTGGGAGCTGTTTTTT.

V gene TRBV5-1 combines with J gene TRBJ2-1; 8 bases agree with TRBD1. The J segment lost 6 bases and the V segment lost 2 bases, leaving 7 bases of the junction unmatched. The CDR3 consists of 15 residues. The V gene's germline CDR1 is SGHRS and CDR2 YFSETQ. This CDR3 reads CASSLHPTGVNEQFF. Here the CDR3 DNA reads TGCGCCAGCAGCTTACACCCGACAGGGGTCAATGAGCAGTTCTTC.

V usage is TRBV10-2 and J usage is TRBJ2-5; D is unclear. This CDR3 is built from 15 residues. In germline, CDR1 is WSHSY, CDR2 SAAADI. V lost 2 bases, J lost 2 bases, and 12 bases lay in between. The CDR3: CASSEGPGRQETQYF. CDR3 coding DNA: TGCGCCAGCAGTGAGGGTCCCGGGCGGCAAGAGACCCAGTACTTC.

The V and J genes are TRBV6-5 and TRBJ1-1; D possibly corresponds to TRBD1 (5 bases). The germline V and J ends were trimmed by 2 bases and 10 bases, with 11 bases remaining between them. The CDR3 loop spans 12 amino acids. Germline CDR1 MNHEY, CDR2 SVGAGI. CDR3 amino acids: CASSYLGGGAFF. The CDR3 bases are TGTGCCAGCAGTTACCTGGGCGGGGGAGCTTTCTTT.